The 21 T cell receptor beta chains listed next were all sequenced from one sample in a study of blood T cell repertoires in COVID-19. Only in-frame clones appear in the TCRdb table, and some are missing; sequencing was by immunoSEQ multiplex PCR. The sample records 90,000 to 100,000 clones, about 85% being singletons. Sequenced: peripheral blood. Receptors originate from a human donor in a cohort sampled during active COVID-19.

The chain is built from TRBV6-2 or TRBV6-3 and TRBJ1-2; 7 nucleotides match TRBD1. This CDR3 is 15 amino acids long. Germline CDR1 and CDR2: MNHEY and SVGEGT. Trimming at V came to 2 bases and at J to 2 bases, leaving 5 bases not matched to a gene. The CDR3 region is CASSYPTGSNYGYTF. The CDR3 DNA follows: TGTGCCAGCAGTTACCCGACAGGGTCCAACTATGGCTACACCTTC.

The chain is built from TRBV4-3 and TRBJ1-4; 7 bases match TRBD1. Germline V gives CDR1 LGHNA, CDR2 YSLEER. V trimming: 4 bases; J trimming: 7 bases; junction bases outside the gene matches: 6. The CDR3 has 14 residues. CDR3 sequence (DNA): TGCGCCAGCAGCCCCCGGGCAGGGGGTGAAAAACTGTTTTTT. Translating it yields CASSPRAGGEKLFF.

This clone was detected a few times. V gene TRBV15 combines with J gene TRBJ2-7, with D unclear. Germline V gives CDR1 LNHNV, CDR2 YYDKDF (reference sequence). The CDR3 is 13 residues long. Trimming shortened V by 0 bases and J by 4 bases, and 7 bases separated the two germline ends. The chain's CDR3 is CATSRDSRYEQYF. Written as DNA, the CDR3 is TGTGCCACCAGCAGAGATAGCAGATACGAGCAGTACTTC.

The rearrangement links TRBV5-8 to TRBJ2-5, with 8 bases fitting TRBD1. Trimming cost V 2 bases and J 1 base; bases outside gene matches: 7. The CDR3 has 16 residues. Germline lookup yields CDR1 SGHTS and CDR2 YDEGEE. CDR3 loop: CASSFRQGWTQETQYF. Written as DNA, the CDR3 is TGTGCCAGCAGCTTCAGACAGGGGTGGACCCAAGAGACCCAGTACTTC.

CDR3 sequence: CASSLGERGAGEQYF. The CDR3 DNA reads as TGTGCCAGCAGCTTGGGGGAGCGGGGTGCGGGCGAGCAGTACTTC. V and J are TRBV7-9 and TRBJ2-7, with TRBD2 matching 7 bases. V was pared by 3 bases and J by 6 bases, with 11 bases of the junction left unmatched. Germline V gene data show CDR1 as SEHNR and CDR2 as FQNEAQ (reference sequence). The CDR3 has 15 residues.

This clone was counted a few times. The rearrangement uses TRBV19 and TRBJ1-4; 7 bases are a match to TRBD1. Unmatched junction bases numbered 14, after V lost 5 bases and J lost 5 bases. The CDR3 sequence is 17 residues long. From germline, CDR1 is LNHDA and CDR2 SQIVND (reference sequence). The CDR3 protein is CASSLVSRGTDNEKLFF. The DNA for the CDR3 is TGTGCCAGTAGTCTCGTCAGCAGAGGGACAGACAATGAAAAACTGTTTTTT.

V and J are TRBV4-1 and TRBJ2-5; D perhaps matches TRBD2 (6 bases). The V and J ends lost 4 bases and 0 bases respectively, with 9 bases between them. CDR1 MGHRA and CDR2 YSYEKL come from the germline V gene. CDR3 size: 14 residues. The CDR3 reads CASSPRGYQETQYF. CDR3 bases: TGCGCCAGCAGCCCACGGGGGTACCAAGAGACCCAGTACTTC.

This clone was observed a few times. The CDR3 DNA follows: TGTGCCAGCAGCCCCGCCGGGATGGCCTCCTACGAGCAGTACTTC. This codes for CASSPAGMASYEQYF. This chain joins TRBV5-4 and TRBJ2-7, with a weak D call TRBD2 (5 bases). The ends were cut back, 4 bases at V and 0 bases at J, with 14 bases in the middle. The CDR3 runs 15 residues. The germline V gene encodes CDR1 SGHNT and CDR2 YYREEE (reference sequence).

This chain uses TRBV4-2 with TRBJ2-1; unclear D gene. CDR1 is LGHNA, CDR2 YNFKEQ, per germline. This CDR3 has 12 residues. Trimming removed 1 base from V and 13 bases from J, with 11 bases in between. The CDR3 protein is CASSQGSGPQFF. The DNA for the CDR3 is TGTGCCAGCAGCCAAGGATCAGGTCCACAGTTCTTC.

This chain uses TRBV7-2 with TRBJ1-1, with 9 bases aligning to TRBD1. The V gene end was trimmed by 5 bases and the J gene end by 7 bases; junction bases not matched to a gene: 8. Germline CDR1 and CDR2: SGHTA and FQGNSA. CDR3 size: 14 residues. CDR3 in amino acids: CASSPTPGQGEAFF. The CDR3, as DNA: TGTGCCAGCAGCCCGACCCCGGGACAGGGTGAAGCTTTCTTT.

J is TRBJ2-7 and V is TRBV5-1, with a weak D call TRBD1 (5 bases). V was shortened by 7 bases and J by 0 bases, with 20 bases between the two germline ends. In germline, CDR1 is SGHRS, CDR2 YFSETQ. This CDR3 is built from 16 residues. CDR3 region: CASVPRRDSYSYEQYF. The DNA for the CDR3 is TGCGCCAGCGTCCCCCGCCGCGACAGCTACTCCTACGAGCAGTACTTC.

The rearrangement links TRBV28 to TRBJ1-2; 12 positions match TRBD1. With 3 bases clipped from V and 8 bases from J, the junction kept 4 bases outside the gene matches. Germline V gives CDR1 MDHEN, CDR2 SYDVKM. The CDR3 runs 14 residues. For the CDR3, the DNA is TGTGCCAGCAGTTTGGGACAGGGGGCCGGGGGCTACACCTTC. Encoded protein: CASSLGQGAGGYTF.

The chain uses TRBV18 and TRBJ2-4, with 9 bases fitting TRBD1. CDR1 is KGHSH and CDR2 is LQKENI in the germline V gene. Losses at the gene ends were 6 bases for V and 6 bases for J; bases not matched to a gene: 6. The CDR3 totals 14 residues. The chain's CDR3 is CASSDRGGGNIQYF. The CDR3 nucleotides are TGTGCCAGCTCGGACAGGGGAGGAGGAAACATTCAGTACTTC.

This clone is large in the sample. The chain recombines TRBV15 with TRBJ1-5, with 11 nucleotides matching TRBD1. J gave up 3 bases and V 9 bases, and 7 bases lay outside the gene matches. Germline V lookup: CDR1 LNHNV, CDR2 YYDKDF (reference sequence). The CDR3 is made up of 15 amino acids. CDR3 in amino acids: CATVRTGGSNQPQHF. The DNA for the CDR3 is TGTGCCACGGTACGGACAGGGGGCTCCAATCAGCCCCAGCATTTT.

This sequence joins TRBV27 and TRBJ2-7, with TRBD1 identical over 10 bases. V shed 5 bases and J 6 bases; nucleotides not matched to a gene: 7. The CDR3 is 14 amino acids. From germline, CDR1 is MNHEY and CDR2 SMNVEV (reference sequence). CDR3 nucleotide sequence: TGTGCCAGCAGTGAGGGACAGGGGTTAAGCGAGCAGTACTTC. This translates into CASSEGQGLSEQYF.

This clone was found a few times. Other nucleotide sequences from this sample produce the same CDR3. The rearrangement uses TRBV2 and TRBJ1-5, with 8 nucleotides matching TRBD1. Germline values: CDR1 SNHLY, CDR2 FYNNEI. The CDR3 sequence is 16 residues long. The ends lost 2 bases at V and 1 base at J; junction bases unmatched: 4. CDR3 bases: TGTGCCAGCAGTGAACAGGGGGCGAGAAGCAATCAGCCCCAGCATTTT. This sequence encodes CASSEQGARSNQPQHF.

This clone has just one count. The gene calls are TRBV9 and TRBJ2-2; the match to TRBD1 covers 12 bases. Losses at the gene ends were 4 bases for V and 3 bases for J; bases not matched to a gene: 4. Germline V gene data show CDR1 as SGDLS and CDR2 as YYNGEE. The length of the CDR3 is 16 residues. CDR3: CASSPRDRGHTGELFF. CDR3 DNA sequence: TGTGCCAGCAGCCCCCGGGACAGGGGGCACACCGGGGAGCTGTTTTTT.

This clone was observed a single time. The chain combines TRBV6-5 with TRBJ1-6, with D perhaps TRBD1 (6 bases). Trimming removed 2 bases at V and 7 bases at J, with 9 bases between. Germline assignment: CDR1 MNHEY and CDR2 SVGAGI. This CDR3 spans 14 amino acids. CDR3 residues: CASSYNRDNSPLHF. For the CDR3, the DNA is TGTGCCAGCAGTTACAACAGGGACAATTCACCCCTCCACTTT.

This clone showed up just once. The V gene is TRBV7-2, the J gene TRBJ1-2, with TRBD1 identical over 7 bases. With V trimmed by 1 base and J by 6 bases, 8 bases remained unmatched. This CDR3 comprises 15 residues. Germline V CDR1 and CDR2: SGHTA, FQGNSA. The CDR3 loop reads CASSLVSRGDNGYTF. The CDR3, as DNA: TGTGCCAGCAGCTTAGTGAGCAGGGGGGATAATGGCTACACCTTC. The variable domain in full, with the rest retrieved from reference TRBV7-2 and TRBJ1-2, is GAGVSQSPSNKVTEKGKDVELRCDPISGHTALYWYRQSLGQGLEFLIYFQGNSAPDKSGLPSDRFSAERTGGSVSTLTIQRTQQEDSAVYLCASSLVSRGDNGYTFGSGTRLTVV.

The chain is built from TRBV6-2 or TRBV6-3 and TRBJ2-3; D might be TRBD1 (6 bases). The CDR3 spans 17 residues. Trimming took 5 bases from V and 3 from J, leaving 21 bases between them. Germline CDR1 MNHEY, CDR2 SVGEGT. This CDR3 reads CASSHPLQGRRTDTQYF. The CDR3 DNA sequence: TGTGCCAGCAGTCACCCGCTCCAGGGGCGCAGGACAGATACGCAGTATTTT.

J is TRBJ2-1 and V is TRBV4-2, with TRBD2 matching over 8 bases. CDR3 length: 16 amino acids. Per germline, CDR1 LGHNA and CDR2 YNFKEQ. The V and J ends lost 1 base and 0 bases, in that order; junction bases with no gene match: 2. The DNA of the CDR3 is TGTGCCAGCAGCCAAGGCAGCGGGAGCTCCTACAATGAGCAGTTCTTC. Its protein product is CASSQGSGSSYNEQFF.